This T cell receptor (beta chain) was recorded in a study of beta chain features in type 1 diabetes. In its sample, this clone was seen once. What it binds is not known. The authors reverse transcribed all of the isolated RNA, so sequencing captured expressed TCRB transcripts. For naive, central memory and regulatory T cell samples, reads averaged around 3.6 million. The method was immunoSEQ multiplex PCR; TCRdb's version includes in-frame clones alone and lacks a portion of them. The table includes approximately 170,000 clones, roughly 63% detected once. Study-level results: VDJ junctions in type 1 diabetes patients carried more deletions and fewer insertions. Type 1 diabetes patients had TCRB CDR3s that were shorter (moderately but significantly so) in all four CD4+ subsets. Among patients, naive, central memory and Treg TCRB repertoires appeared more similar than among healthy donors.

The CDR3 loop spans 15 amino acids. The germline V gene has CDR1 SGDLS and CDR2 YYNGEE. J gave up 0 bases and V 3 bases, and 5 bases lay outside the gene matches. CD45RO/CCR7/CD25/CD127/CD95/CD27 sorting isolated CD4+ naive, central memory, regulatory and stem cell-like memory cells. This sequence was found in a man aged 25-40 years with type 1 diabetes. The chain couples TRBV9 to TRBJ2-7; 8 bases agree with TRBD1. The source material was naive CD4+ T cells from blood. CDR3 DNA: TGTGCCAGCAGCGCCGGACAGGGTCGCTCCTACGAGCAGTACTTC. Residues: CASSAGQGRSYEQYF.